These 26 T cell receptor beta chains came from one sample sequenced in a study of blood T cell repertoires in COVID-19 (dated by TCRdb to the early 2020s). Library preparation used the immunoSEQ multiplex PCR assay. The clones in this table, taken by TCRdb from immuneACCESS, are in-frame only. Not every clone is retained; where verified, under half of the shortfall comes from an unresolved V gene, and the cause of the rest is unknown. This sample comprises about 40,000 clones, about 79% of them detected only once. The ten largest clones capture 24% of the sample. Sequenced sample: peripheral blood. The source is a human donor with acute or convalescent COVID-19. The donor label of this sample is uncertain.

The rearrangement joins TRBV5-6 to TRBJ1-4; D gene ambiguous. The CDR3 extends over 14 amino acids. Germline V gene data show CDR1 as SGHDT and CDR2 as YYEEEE. The V and J ends lost 4 bases and 0 bases respectively, with 7 bases between them. The CDR3 nucleotides read TGTGCCAGCAGCCCTCTTGCAACTAATGAAAAACTGTTTTTT. Translated: CASSPLATNEKLFF.

This clone was seen once. The chain has TRBV27 and TRBJ2-7, with TRBD2 matching 7 bases. CDR1 MNHEY and CDR2 SMNVEV come from the germline V gene (reference sequence). This CDR3 has 16 residues. After removal of 3 bases from V and 3 bases from J, the junction contained 11 bases not matched to a gene. This chain's CDR3 is CASSFPFFGGDYEQYF. DNA of the CDR3: TGTGCCAGCAGTTTTCCCTTTTTTGGGGGGGACTACGAGCAGTACTTC.

The chain uses TRBV9 and TRBJ2-1, with 10 bases lining up with TRBD2. Losses at the gene ends were 4 bases for V and 9 bases for J; bases not matched to a gene: 13. Germline values: CDR1 SGDLS, CDR2 YYNGEE. There are 16 residues in the CDR3. The CDR3 coding sequence is TGTGCCAGCAGCCCCCCCGGGACTAGCGCTGTTTTTGAGCAGTTCTTC. It is translated as CASSPPGTSAVFEQFF.

The chain couples TRBV7-2 to TRBJ2-7; 7 positions agree with TRBD2. The CDR3 spans 14 residues. Germline loops: CDR1 SGHTA, CDR2 FQGNSA. With V trimmed by 0 bases and J by 4 bases, 3 bases remained unmatched. Written as DNA, the CDR3 is TGTGCCAGCAGCTTAGCTCCGCGGGGGTACGAGCAGTACTTC. Encoded protein: CASSLAPRGYEQYF.

This chain links TRBV6-2 or TRBV6-3 with TRBJ2-7; no clear D. Germline-derived CDR1 and CDR2 are MNHEY and SVGEGT. CDR3 length: 14 residues. Trimming took off 6 bases at V and 3 bases at J, with 15 bases between the two ends. CDR3 bases: TGTGCCAGCAGCCACGCAATGTCCAGCTACGAGCAGTACTTC. Translated: CASSHAMSSYEQYF.

This clone has only a few counts. The chain uses TRBV11-1 and TRBJ1-1; 9 bases fit TRBD1. The germline gives CDR1 SGHAT, CDR2 FQDESV (reference sequence). This CDR3 has 14 residues. The trim removed 5 bases at V and 6 bases at J, leaving 7 bases unmatched. In DNA, the CDR3 is TGTGCCAGCAGCCAGGGGACAGGGAAGGCTGAAGCTTTCTTT. It translates to CASSQGTGKAEAFF.

This sequence joins TRBV6-4 and TRBJ2-1; 8 positions agree with TRBD1. The CDR3 is made up of 16 amino acids. Trimming at V came to 1 base and at J to 5 bases, leaving 7 bases not matched to a gene. CDR1 and CDR2 (germline): MRHNA, SNTAGT. The CDR3 DNA is TGTGCCAGCAGTGACTGGACAGGGACGGGGAACAATGAGCAGTTCTTC. Translated, it gives CASSDWTGTGNNEQFF.

This rearrangement joins TRBV19 to TRBJ1-4, with 8 bases matching TRBD1. V lost 4 bases and J lost 4; bases outside the gene matches: 5. Germline CDR1 LNHDA, CDR2 SQIVND (reference sequence). The CDR3 has 15 residues. This CDR3 is CASSNATGGNEKLFF. DNA of the CDR3: TGTGCCAGTAGTAACGCAACAGGGGGTAATGAAAAACTGTTTTTT.

V and J are TRBV9 and TRBJ2-7; D may be TRBD1 (5 bases). This CDR3 contains 14 residues. V was shortened by 0 bases and J by 3 bases, with 10 bases between the two germline ends. Germline V gives CDR1 SGDLS, CDR2 YYNGEE. CDR3 amino acids: CASSVAWGIYEQYF. CDR3 coding DNA: TGTGCCAGCAGCGTAGCCTGGGGCATCTACGAGCAGTACTTC.

The J gene is TRBJ1-2, the V gene TRBV6-6; 7 bases fit TRBD1. V shed 5 bases and J 2 bases; nucleotides not matched to a gene: 8. CDR1 and CDR2 (germline): MNHNY, SVGAGI (reference sequence). The CDR3 contains 15 residues. The CDR3 DNA is TGTGCCAGCAGTACCGATCACAGGGGAAACTATGGCTACACCTTC. Protein product: CASSTDHRGNYGYTF.

This chain connects TRBV5-1 to TRBJ2-2; 7 bases fit TRBD2. CDR1 SGHRS and CDR2 YFSETQ come from the germline V gene. This CDR3 is 19 amino acids long. J was trimmed by 3 bases and V by 2 bases; bases with no gene match: 16. Here the CDR3 DNA reads TGCGCCAGCAGCTTTCGCGGACTAGTGGGCCGCGGAGACACCGGGGAGCTGTTTTTT. It codes for CASSFRGLVGRGDTGELFF.

This chain links TRBV19 with TRBJ1-2; 11 bases fit TRBD1. With 4 bases clipped from V and 6 bases from J, the junction kept 13 bases outside the gene matches. The germline V gene encodes CDR1 LNHDA and CDR2 SQIVND (reference sequence). This CDR3 has 17 residues. This CDR3 is CASSTNFRTGGANGYTF. The CDR3 nucleotides are TGTGCCAGTAGTACCAACTTTCGGACAGGGGGCGCTAATGGCTACACCTTC.

The gene calls are TRBV9 and TRBJ1-6, with 7 bases aligning to TRBD1. The CDR3 sequence is 15 residues long. After removal of 2 bases from V and 7 bases from J, the junction contained 6 bases not matched to a gene. Germline loops: CDR1 SGDLS, CDR2 YYNGEE. This chain's CDR3 is CASSVRGLPNSPLHF. The CDR3 DNA follows: TGTGCCAGCAGCGTTAGGGGGCTTCCCAATTCACCCCTCCACTTT.

In DNA, the CDR3 is TGTGCCAGCAGCCGCGGGACAGGAGGACAGCCCCAGCATTTT. It yields the protein CASSRGTGGQPQHF. This chain uses TRBV6-5 with TRBJ1-5; 8 positions match TRBD1. The CDR3 runs to 14 residues. Per germline, CDR1 MNHEY and CDR2 SVGAGI. V lost 6 bases, J lost 7 bases, and 8 bases stayed unmatched.

The V gene is TRBV5-1, the J gene TRBJ1-2; TRBD1 agrees at 10 bases. This CDR3 has 15 amino acids. The germline V gene encodes CDR1 SGHRS and CDR2 YFSETQ. Trimming took 5 bases from V and 4 from J; bases not matched to a gene: 8. CDR3 nucleotides: TGCGCCAGCAGTGACGGACAGGGGGTTATCTATGGCTACACCTTC. Translation gives CASSDGQGVIYGYTF.

This clone was observed a few times. The chain joins TRBV4-1 to TRBJ1-1, with D uncertain. V was cut by 3 bases and J by 9 bases, with 14 bases left in between. The CDR3 loop spans 13 amino acids. From germline, CDR1 is MGHRA and CDR2 YSYEKL. As DNA, the CDR3 is TGCGCCAGCAGCCAGCCGTCAGGCGGGAAAGCTTTCTTT. It translates to CASSQPSGGKAFF.

This sequence joins TRBV7-9 and TRBJ2-7; TRBD2 matches 10 bases. Germline V gene sequence: CDR1 SEHNR, CDR2 FQNEAQ (reference sequence). V lost 0 bases to trimming and J lost 5 bases; unmatched junction nucleotides: 7. This CDR3 contains 16 residues. This chain's CDR3 is CASSLARLAGVHEQYF. The CDR3 bases are TGTGCCAGCAGCTTAGCGAGGCTAGCGGGAGTCCACGAGCAGTACTTC.

The chain has TRBV29-1 and TRBJ1-5; D not resolved. Germline values: CDR1 SQVTM, CDR2 ANQGSEA. The CDR3 covers 14 residues. The ends were cut back, 4 bases at V and 6 bases at J, with 16 bases in the middle. The CDR3 DNA reads TGCAGCGTTGGGTCTGGCGGGGATGGTCAGCCCCAGCATTTT. This encodes CSVGSGGDGQPQHF.

The J gene is TRBJ2-1, the V gene TRBV5-5; weak D call: TRBD2 (6 bases). V lost 7 bases and J 8 bases, leaving 10 bases between the germline ends. Germline assignment: CDR1 SGHKS and CDR2 YYEKEE (reference sequence). The CDR3 has 11 amino acids. CDR3 region: CASLEGYEQFF. DNA of the CDR3: TGTGCCAGCTTGGAGGGGTATGAGCAGTTCTTC.

Notes on this clone: A read error may produce the germline difference seen at one junction end. The same CDR3 also results from other DNA sequences found in this sample. V and J are TRBV6-1 and TRBJ1-2; D is possibly TRBD1 (6 bases). Germline CDR1 MNHNS, CDR2 SASEGT. The CDR3 contains 13 residues. CDR3 loop: CASSEGGGSGYTF. DNA of the CDR3: TGTGCCAGCAGCGAAGGGGGAGGGAGCGGCTACACCTTC.

The chain uses TRBV3-1 (or the pseudogene TRBV3-2) and TRBJ2-1, with TRBD2 identical over 8 bases. The CDR3 totals 16 residues. V shed 2 bases, J shed 7 bases, and the junction held 10 bases outside the gene matches. Germline values: CDR1 LGHDT, CDR2 YNNKEL (reference sequence). The DNA for the CDR3 is TGTGCCAGCAGCCAAACGGGCGTAGCGGGGTTAAATGAGCAGTTCTTC. This gives the protein CASSQTGVAGLNEQFF.

The V gene is TRBV6-6, the J gene TRBJ2-2, with D perhaps TRBD1 (6 bases). V shed 4 bases and J shed 4 bases, with 10 bases lying between them. CDR3 length: 14 residues. Germline CDR1 reads MNHNY; CDR2 reads SVGAGI (reference sequence). DNA of the CDR3: TGTGCCAGCAGTTTATCAGGGGCCACCGGGGAGCTGTTTTTT. Its translation: CASSLSGATGELFF.

This sequence joins TRBV6-6 and TRBJ2-5, with a weak D call TRBD1 (5 bases). Deletions cut 6 bases from V and 4 bases from J, with 15 bases between. The CDR3 covers 14 residues. Germline CDR1 reads MNHNY; CDR2 reads SVGAGI (reference sequence). As DNA, the CDR3 is TGTGCCAGCAGGCCCACAGGAGTAGGAGAGACCCAGTACTTC. This translates into CASRPTGVGETQYF.

The genes are TRBV24-1 and TRBJ1-2, with 8 bases lining up with TRBD1. V trimming: 5 bases; J trimming: 4 bases; junction bases outside the gene matches: 8. Per the germline V gene, CDR1 is KGHDR and CDR2 is SFDVKD. The CDR3 is made up of 15 amino acids. The CDR3 region is CATSADRGSGYGYTF. DNA for the CDR3: TGTGCCACCAGTGCTGACAGGGGAAGCGGCTATGGCTACACCTTC.

This clone was observed a few times. CDR3 nucleotides: TGTGCCAGCAGAGGGGCTTTGATTCGAGATGGCTACACCTTC. Amino acids: CASRGALIRDGYTF. V is TRBV7-3 and J is TRBJ1-2; tentatively, D is TRBD1 (5 bases). CDR3 length equals 14 residues. Germline CDR1 and CDR2: SGHTA and FQGTGA. V was shortened by 6 bases and J by 6 bases, with 17 bases between the two germline ends.

This chain links TRBV3-1 (or the pseudogene TRBV3-2) with TRBJ2-5; 8 bases are shared with TRBD2. Germline assignment: CDR1 LGHDT and CDR2 YNNKEL (reference sequence). V dropped 0 bases and J dropped 4; count of bases not matched to a gene: 7. This CDR3 has 16 residues. The CDR3 spells CASSQEFGGARETQYF. The DNA for the CDR3 is TGTGCCAGCAGCCAAGAGTTCGGGGGGGCGCGAGAGACCCAGTACTTC.